What follows are 27 T cell receptor beta chains derived from one specimen sequenced in a study of T cell repertoires in ileal Crohn's disease (dated by TCRdb to between 2018 and 2021). Libraries were constructed by the immunoSEQ multiplex PCR assay. TCRdb mirrors the immuneACCESS table, restricted to in-frame sequences. Some clones are absent from its copies; in checked studies, under half trace to an unresolved V gene, and the reason for the others is unknown. This sample has 9,600 or so clones in its table, and around 80% of those were observed once. The ten top clones hold about 25% of the sample. Sequenced input: ileal tissue. The receptors originated from an adult with Crohn's disease.

V gene TRBV5-1 combines with J gene TRBJ2-2; tentative D call: TRBD2 (5 bases). Trimming left V 2 bases short and J 7 bases short, with 12 bases between. The CDR3 has 14 residues. Germline V CDR1 and CDR2: SGHRS, YFSETQ. The CDR3 nucleotides are TGCGCCAGCAGCTTTTCGAGGGATAACGGGGAGCTGTTTTTT. Translated: CASSFSRDNGELFF.

The chain employs TRBV18 and TRBJ2-1; 11 bases fit TRBD2. Germline trimming cut 8 bases from V and 7 bases from J; bases unmatched to any gene: 10. This CDR3 comprises 15 residues. The germline gives CDR1 KGHSH, CDR2 LQKENI. The chain's CDR3 is CASQTTSGSLNEQFF. The DNA of the CDR3 is TGTGCCAGCCAGACAACTAGCGGGAGTCTGAATGAGCAGTTCTTC.

The chain combines TRBV6-5 with TRBJ2-7; 8 positions agree with TRBD1. In germline, CDR1 is MNHEY, CDR2 SVGAGI. V was pared by 6 bases and J by 4 bases, with 5 bases of the junction left unmatched. The CDR3 is 13 amino acids. This CDR3 reads CASRSGGAYEQYF. CDR3 in DNA: TGTGCCAGCAGGTCAGGGGGCGCGTACGAGCAGTACTTC.

The CDR3 protein is CASSLEMVAGGGNEQFF. The DNA for the CDR3 is TGCGCCAGCAGCTTGGAGATGGTGGCGGGAGGAGGGAATGAGCAGTTCTTC. J is TRBJ2-1 and V is TRBV5-1; 8 bases line up with TRBD2. V was clipped by 0 bases and J by 7 bases; unmatched bases: 12. There are 17 residues in the CDR3. Germline V lookup: CDR1 SGHRS, CDR2 YFSETQ.

The CDR3 DNA reads TGCAGCGTGACAGGTAGTTCGGAGACCCAGTACTTC. Its translation is CSVTGSSETQYF. This chain joins TRBV29-1 and TRBJ2-5; the D gene is possibly TRBD1 (6 bases). The CDR3 runs to 12 residues. Trimming took off 6 bases at V and 5 bases at J, with 13 bases between the two ends. CDR1 and CDR2 (germline): SQVTM, ANQGSEA. The complete variable domain, with remaining parts taken from reference TRBV29-1 and TRBJ2-5, reads SAVISQKPSRDICQRGTSLTIQCQVDSQVTMMFWYRQQPGQSLTLIATANQGSEATYESGFVIDKFPISRPNLTFSTLTVSNMSPEDSSIYLCSVTGSSETQYFGPGTRLLVL.

This clone turned up a few times. The chain has TRBV29-1 and TRBJ1-3, with no clear D. V gave up 5 bases and J gave up 1 base, with 9 bases separating them. CDR3 length equals 13 residues. In germline, CDR1 is SQVTM, CDR2 ANQGSEA. CDR3 region: CSVRRGSGNTIYF. The CDR3 DNA is TGCAGCGTTCGTCGGGGATCTGGAAACACCATATATTTT.

The chain employs TRBV7-3 and TRBJ2-7, with 10 nucleotides matching TRBD2. This CDR3 region has 15 residues. V trimming: 2 bases; J trimming: 6 bases; junction bases outside the gene matches: 7. In germline, CDR1 is SGHTA, CDR2 FQGTGA. CDR3 amino acids: CASSLQSGGVSEQYF. CDR3 sequence (DNA): TGTGCCAGCAGCTTACAGAGCGGGGGGGTAAGCGAGCAGTACTTC.

V and J are TRBV4-1 and TRBJ1-5, with D perhaps matching TRBD1 (6 bases). Trimming pared 4 bases from V and 0 bases from J, leaving 13 bases between. The CDR3 runs 16 residues. Germline V gives CDR1 MGHRA, CDR2 YSYEKL. The CDR3 here is CASSPDRSFSNQPQHF. CDR3 coding DNA: TGCGCCAGCAGCCCTGACAGGTCATTTAGCAATCAGCCCCAGCATTTT.

The CDR3 DNA reads TGCAGCGTTGTTTACGGGAGCTCCTACGAGCAGTACTTC. Its protein is CSVVYGSSYEQYF. The rearrangement uses TRBV29-1 and TRBJ2-7; D possibly corresponds to TRBD2 (6 bases). The V and J ends lost 4 bases and 0 bases respectively, with 10 bases between them. The CDR3 is made up of 13 amino acids. Germline-derived CDR1 and CDR2 are SQVTM and ANQGSEA.

The chain uses TRBV28 and TRBJ1-5; TRBD1 matches at 7 bases. There are 14 residues in the CDR3. After removal of 6 bases from V and 3 bases from J, the junction contained 5 bases not matched to a gene. Germline-derived CDR1 and CDR2 are MDHEN and SYDVKM. The CDR3 region has the DNA TGTGCCAGCAGACTACAGGGGAACAATCAGCCCCAGCATTTT. Translating it yields CASRLQGNNQPQHF. Variable domain in full (rest from reference TRBV28 and TRBJ1-5): DVKVTQSSRYLVKRTGEKVFLECVQDMDHENMFWYRQDPGLGLRLIYFSYDVKMKEKGDIPEGYSVSREKKERFSLILESASTNQTSMYLCASRLQGNNQPQHFGDGTRLSIL.

This clone turned up a few times. The rearrangement joins TRBV5-5 to TRBJ1-2; D is uncertain. This CDR3 has 12 residues. The ends were cut back, 3 bases at V and 7 bases at J, with 10 bases in the middle. Per germline, CDR1 SGHKS and CDR2 YYEKEE (reference sequence). The CDR3 DNA is TGTGCCAGCAGCTATTGGGCCGGTGGCTACACCTTC. It codes for CASSYWAGGYTF.

This chain connects TRBV28 to TRBJ2-7; tentative D call: TRBD1 (6 bases). V was pared by 5 bases and J by 6 bases, with 14 bases between. Germline CDR1 is MDHEN and CDR2 is SYDVKM. CDR3 length equals 13 residues. CDR3 DNA sequence: TGTGCCAGCAGTACGGGACAAATCTCCGAGCAGTACTTC. This codes for CASSTGQISEQYF.

In its sample, this clone was seen a few times. The chain couples TRBV2 to TRBJ1-2; D is undetermined. V shed 1 base and J shed 8 bases, with 8 bases lying between them. The germline CDR1 and CDR2 sequences are SNHLY and FYNNEI. The CDR3 runs to 12 residues. DNA for the CDR3: TGTGCCAGCAGTGAAGTGGGGAGCGGCTACACCTTC. This gives the protein CASSEVGSGYTF.

CDR3 sequence: CASSSPRMGYTF. The CDR3, as DNA: TGTGCCAGCAGCTCTCCGCGGATGGGCTACACCTTC. The V call is TRBV28, the J call TRBJ1-2; D is undetermined. V lost 6 bases to trimming and J lost 8 bases, with 13 bases between them. The CDR3 contains 12 residues. Per the germline V gene, CDR1 is MDHEN and CDR2 is SYDVKM.

This chain links TRBV10-3 with TRBJ2-3; 7 nucleotides agree with TRBD1. The V and J ends lost 2 bases and 2 bases, in that order; junction bases with no gene match: 1. Germline V gives CDR1 ENHRY, CDR2 SYGVKD. The CDR3 runs 14 residues. The CDR3 region is CAISEGQDTDTQYF. The CDR3 DNA follows: TGTGCCATCAGTGAGGGACAGGACACAGATACGCAGTATTTT.

This clone is deemed medium-sized. This rearrangement joins TRBV28 to TRBJ2-4; the D gene is possibly TRBD2 (7 bases). The CDR3 spans 15 residues. Germline V gene data show CDR1 as MDHEN and CDR2 as SYDVKM. Trimming pared 2 bases from V and 0 bases from J, leaving 8 bases between. The CDR3 DNA reads as TGTGCCAGCAGTTTAAGGGGGGGAGCCAAAAACATTCAGTACTTC. Translation: CASSLRGGAKNIQYF.

This chain joins TRBV2 and TRBJ1-4, with D possibly matching TRBD1 (5 bases). The CDR3 extends over 15 amino acids. The V end lost 4 bases, the J end lost 4 bases, and 13 bases lay between the germline ends. CDR1 is SNHLY, CDR2 FYNNEI, per germline. CDR3 in DNA: TGTGCCAGCAGTGCTATTGGGGCTTTTAATGAAAAACTGTTTTTT. As protein: CASSAIGAFNEKLFF.

By frequency in the sample, this clone is medium-sized. The V call is TRBV19, the J call TRBJ1-5; 11 bases fit TRBD1. The CDR3 sequence is 15 residues long. V shed 4 bases and J 6 bases; nucleotides not matched to a gene: 5. The germline V gene encodes CDR1 LNHDA and CDR2 SQIVND (reference sequence). For the CDR3, the DNA is TGTGCCAGTAGTACCCGGGACAGGGGGACTCAGCCCCAGCATTTT. Protein: CASSTRDRGTQPQHF.

This clone was detected once. The genes are TRBV7-8 and TRBJ1-4; 9 bases agree with TRBD1. The CDR3 is 17 residues long. Germline CDR1 reads SGHVS; CDR2 reads FQNEAQ. V lost 5 bases, J lost 2 bases, and 9 bases stayed unmatched. This chain's CDR3 is CASSHTQGAITNEKLFF. The CDR3 nucleotides read TGTGCCAGCAGCCATACACAGGGGGCAATCACTAATGAAAAACTGTTTTTT.

This chain uses TRBV7-3 with TRBJ2-5; the match to TRBD2 covers 11 bases. Germline loops: CDR1 SGHTA, CDR2 FQGTGA. J gave up 5 bases and V 5 bases, and 7 bases lay outside the gene matches. This CDR3 is 15 amino acids long. The CDR3 sequence is CASSPLAGGVETQYF. In nucleotides, the CDR3 is TGTGCCAGCAGCCCCCTAGCGGGGGGAGTGGAGACCCAGTACTTC.

This clone was recorded a few times. The rearrangement uses TRBV20-1 and TRBJ2-5; the D is unclear. With 3 bases removed from V and 1 base from J, the gap between germline ends came to 3 bases. Germline V CDR1 and CDR2: DFQATT, SNEGSKA (reference sequence). This CDR3 has 11 amino acids. For the CDR3, the DNA is TGCAGTGCTAGCGGCCAAGAGACCCAGTACTTC. Protein: CSASGQETQYF.

This chain links TRBV6-5 with TRBJ2-7; TRBD1 matches 7 bases. The length of the CDR3 is 15 residues. Germline CDR1 reads MNHEY; CDR2 reads SVGAGI. The J segment lost 1 base and the V segment lost 5 bases, leaving 8 bases of the junction unmatched. CDR3 sequence reads: CASSLTGPTSYEQYF. CDR3 DNA sequence: TGTGCCAGCAGTCTGACAGGGCCAACATCCTACGAGCAGTACTTC.

A single count supports this clone. CDR3 nucleotide sequence: TGTGCCACCAGCTCTCTCTTCCGTGCAACTAATGAAAAACTGTTTTTT. Its translation: CATSSLFRATNEKLFF. The chain uses TRBV15 and TRBJ1-4; no reliable D call. The V gene's germline CDR1 is LNHNV and CDR2 YYDKDF (reference sequence). The CDR3 is made up of 16 amino acids. V gave up 5 bases and J gave up 0 bases, with 13 bases separating them.

This clone has only a few counts. This chain uses TRBV15 with TRBJ2-5, with D uncertain. With 0 bases removed from V and 2 bases from J, the gap between germline ends came to 10 bases. The CDR3 is 15 amino acids. The germline CDR1 and CDR2 sequences are LNHNV and YYDKDF (reference sequence). The CDR3 is CATSRDRSGQETQYF. CDR3 sequence (DNA): TGTGCCACCAGCAGAGATAGGTCAGGACAAGAGACCCAGTACTTC.

V and J are TRBV27 and TRBJ1-2; tentatively, D is TRBD1 (6 bases). CDR1 and CDR2 (germline): MNHEY, SMNVEV (reference sequence). The ends were cut back, 8 bases at V and 4 bases at J, with 17 bases in the middle. The CDR3 is made up of 14 amino acids. For the CDR3, the DNA is TGTGCCAGCGGTACGGGGGGGCTTATCTATGGCTACACCTTC. This gives the protein CASGTGGLIYGYTF.

This clone was recorded a few times. The chain carries TRBV14 and TRBJ2-7, with TRBD1 matching 7 bases. The V and J ends lost 4 bases and 0 bases, in that order; junction bases with no gene match: 24. The CDR3 loop spans 21 amino acids. Germline V gene sequence: CDR1 SGHDN, CDR2 FVKESK. CDR3 bases: TGTGCCAGCAGCCCTACAATAACTAATGACAGGGTGGACGGGAACTCCTACGAGCAGTACTTC. Translation: CASSPTITNDRVDGNSYEQYF.

This clone occurred once. This rearrangement joins TRBV19 to TRBJ2-7, with TRBD1 matching over 8 bases. Losses at the gene ends were 7 bases for V and 1 base for J; bases not matched to a gene: 9. The CDR3 has 15 residues. Germline CDR1 reads LNHDA; CDR2 reads SQIVND (reference sequence). The chain's CDR3 is CASKFDRGYSYEQYF. The CDR3 DNA reads as TGTGCCAGTAAGTTCGACAGGGGATATTCCTACGAGCAGTACTTC.